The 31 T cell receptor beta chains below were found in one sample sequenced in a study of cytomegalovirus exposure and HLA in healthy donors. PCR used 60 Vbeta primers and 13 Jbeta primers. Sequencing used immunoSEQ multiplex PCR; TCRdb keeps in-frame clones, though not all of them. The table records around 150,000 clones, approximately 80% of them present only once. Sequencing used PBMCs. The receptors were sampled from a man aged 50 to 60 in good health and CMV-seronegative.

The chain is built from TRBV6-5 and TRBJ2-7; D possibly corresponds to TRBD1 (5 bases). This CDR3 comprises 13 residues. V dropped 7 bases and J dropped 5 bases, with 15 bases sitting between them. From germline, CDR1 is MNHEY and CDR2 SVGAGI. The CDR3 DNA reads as TGTGCCAGCAAAGGAACAGGTCTGGACGAGCAGTACTTC. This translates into CASKGTGLDEQYF.

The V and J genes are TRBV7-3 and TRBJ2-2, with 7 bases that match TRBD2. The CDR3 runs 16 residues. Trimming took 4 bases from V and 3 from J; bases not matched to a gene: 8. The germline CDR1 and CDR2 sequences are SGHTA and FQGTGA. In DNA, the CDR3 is TGTGCCAGCAGCTCAGGGAGGGGAGACTACACCGGGGAGCTGTTTTTT. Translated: CASSSGRGDYTGELFF.

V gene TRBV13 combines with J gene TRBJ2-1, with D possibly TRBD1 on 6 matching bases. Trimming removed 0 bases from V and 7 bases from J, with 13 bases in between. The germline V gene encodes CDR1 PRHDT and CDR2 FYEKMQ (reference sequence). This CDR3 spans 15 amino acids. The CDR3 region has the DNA TGTGCCAGCAGCTTAGGGGGAACAGGGAGAAATGAGCAGTTCTTC. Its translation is CASSLGGTGRNEQFF.

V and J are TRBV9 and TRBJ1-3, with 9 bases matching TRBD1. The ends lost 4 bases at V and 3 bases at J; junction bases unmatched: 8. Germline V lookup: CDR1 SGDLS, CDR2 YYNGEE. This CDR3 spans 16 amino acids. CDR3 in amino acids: CASSPGQGMRGNTIYF. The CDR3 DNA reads TGTGCCAGCAGCCCGGGACAGGGAATGCGTGGAAACACCATATATTTT.

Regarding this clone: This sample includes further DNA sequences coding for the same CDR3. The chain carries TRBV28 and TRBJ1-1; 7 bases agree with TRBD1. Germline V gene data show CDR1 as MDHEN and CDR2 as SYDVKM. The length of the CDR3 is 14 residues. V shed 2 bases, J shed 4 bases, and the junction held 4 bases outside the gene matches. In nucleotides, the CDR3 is TGTGCCAGCAGTTTAACAGGGGTCCCCACTGAAGCTTTCTTT. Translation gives CASSLTGVPTEAFF.

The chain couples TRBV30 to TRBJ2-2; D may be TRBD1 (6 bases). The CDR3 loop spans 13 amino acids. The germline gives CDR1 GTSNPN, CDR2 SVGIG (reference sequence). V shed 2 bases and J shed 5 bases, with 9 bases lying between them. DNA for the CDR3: TGTGCCTGGAGTCACCAGGGGACCGGGGAGCTGTTTTTT. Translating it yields CAWSHQGTGELFF.

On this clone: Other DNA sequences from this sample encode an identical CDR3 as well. CDR3 nucleotide sequence: TGTGCCAGGCCGGAAACCGGGACAGATAATTCACCCCTCCACTTT. Its translation: CARPETGTDNSPLHF. V usage is TRBV6-5 and J usage is TRBJ1-6; the match to TRBD1 covers 7 bases. Trimming removed 9 bases from V and 5 bases from J; junction bases left unmatched: 10. CDR1 is MNHEY and CDR2 is SVGAGI in the germline V gene. This CDR3 region has 15 residues.

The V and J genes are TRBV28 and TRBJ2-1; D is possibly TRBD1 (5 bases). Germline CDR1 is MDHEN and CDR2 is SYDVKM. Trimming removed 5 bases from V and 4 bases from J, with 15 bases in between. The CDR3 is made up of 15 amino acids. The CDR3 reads CASSTALRGYNEQFF. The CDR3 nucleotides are TGTGCCAGCAGTACCGCTTTAAGGGGTTACAATGAGCAGTTCTTC.

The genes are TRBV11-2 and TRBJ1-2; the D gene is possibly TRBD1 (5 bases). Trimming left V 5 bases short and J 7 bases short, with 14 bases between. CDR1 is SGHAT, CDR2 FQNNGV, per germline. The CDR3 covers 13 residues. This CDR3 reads CASSLQGARGYTF. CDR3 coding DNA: TGTGCCAGCAGCCTCCAAGGGGCGCGTGGCTACACCTTC.

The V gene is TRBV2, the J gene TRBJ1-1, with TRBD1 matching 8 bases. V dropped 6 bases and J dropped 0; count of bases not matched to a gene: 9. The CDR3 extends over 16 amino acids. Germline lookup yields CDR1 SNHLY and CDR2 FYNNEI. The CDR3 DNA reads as TGTGCCAGCAGGGCCGGGACAGGCCTCATGAACACTGAAGCTTTCTTT. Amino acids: CASRAGTGLMNTEAFF.

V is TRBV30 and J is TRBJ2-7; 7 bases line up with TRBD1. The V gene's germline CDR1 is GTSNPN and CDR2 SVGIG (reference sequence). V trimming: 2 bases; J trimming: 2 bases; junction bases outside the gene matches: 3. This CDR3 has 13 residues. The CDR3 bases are TGTGCCTGGAGTTCTGGGACAGCCTACGAGCAGTACTTC. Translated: CAWSSGTAYEQYF.

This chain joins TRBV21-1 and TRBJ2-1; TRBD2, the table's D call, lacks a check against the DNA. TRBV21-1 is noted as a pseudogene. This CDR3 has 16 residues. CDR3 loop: CASSKVPSGSHNEQFF. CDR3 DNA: TGTGCCAGCAGCAAAGTACCTAGCGGGAGCCACAATGAGCAGTTCTTC.

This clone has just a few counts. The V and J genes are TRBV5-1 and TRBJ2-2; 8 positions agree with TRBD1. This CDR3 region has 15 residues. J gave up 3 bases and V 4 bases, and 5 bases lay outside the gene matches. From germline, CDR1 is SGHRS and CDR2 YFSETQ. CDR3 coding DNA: TGCGCCAGCAGCGTTGACAGGGGTGACACCGGGGAGCTGTTTTTT. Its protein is CASSVDRGDTGELFF.

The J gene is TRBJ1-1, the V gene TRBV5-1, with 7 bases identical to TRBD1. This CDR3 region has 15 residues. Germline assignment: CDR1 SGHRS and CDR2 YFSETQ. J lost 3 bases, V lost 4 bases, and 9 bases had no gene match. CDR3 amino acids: CASSPSGDRDTEAFF. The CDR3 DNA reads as TGCGCCAGCAGCCCCTCTGGGGACAGAGACACTGAAGCTTTCTTT.

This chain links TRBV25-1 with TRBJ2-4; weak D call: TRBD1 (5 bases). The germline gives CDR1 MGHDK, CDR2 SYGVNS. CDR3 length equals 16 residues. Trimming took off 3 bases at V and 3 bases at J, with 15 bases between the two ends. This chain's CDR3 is CASSEARARGKNIQYF. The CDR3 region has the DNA TGTGCCAGCAGTGAGGCCAGGGCGCGAGGCAAAAACATTCAGTACTTC.

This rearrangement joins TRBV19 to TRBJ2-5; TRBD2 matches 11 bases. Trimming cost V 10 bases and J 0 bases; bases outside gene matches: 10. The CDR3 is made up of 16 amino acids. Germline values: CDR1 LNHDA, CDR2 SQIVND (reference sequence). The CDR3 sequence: CATRGTSGLDQETQYF. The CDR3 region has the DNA TGTGCCACCCGAGGGACTAGCGGTTTGGACCAAGAGACCCAGTACTTC. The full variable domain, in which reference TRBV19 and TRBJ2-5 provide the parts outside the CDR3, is DGGITQSPKYLFRKEGQNVTLSCEQNLNHDAMYWYRQDPGQGLRLIYYSQIVNDFQKGDIAEGYSVSREKKESFPLTVTSAQKNPTAFYLCATRGTSGLDQETQYFGPGTRLLVL.

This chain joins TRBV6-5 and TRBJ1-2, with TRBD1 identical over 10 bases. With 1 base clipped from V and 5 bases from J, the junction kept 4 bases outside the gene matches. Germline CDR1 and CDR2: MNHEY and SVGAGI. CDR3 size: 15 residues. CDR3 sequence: CASSYLDRGGYGYTF. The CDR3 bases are TGTGCCAGCAGTTACTTGGACAGGGGGGGATATGGCTACACCTTC.

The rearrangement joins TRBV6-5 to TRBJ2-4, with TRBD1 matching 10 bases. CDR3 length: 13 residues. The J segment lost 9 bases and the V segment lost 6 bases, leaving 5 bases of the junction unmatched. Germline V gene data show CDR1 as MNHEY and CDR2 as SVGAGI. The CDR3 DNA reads TGTGCCAGCAGGGGGACAGGGGAGGGCATTCAGTACTTC. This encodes CASRGTGEGIQYF.

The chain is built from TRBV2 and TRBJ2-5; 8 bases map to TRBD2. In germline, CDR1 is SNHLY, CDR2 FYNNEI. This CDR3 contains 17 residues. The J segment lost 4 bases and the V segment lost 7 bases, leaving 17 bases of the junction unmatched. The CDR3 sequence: CASNLDSGRGAGETQYF. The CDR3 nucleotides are TGTGCCAGCAACCTCGATAGCGGGCGGGGGGCTGGAGAGACCCAGTACTTC.

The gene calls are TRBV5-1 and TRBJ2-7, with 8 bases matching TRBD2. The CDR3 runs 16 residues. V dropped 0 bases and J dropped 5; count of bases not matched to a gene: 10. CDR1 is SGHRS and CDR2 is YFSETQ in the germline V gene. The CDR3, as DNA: TGCGCCAGCAGCTTGGGGTCTAGCGGGTCCACTGACGAGCAGTACTTC. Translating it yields CASSLGSSGSTDEQYF. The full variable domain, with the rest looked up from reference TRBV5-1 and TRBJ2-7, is KAGVTQTPRYLIKTRGQQVTLSCSPISGHRSVSWYQQTPGQGLQFLFEYFSETQRNKGNFPGRFSGRQFSNSRSEMNVSTLELGDSALYLCASSLGSSGSTDEQYFGPGTRLTVT.

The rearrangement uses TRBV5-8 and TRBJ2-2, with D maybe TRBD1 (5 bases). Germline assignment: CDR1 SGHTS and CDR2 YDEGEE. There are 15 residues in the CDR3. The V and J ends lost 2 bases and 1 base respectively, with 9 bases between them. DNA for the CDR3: TGTGCCAGCAGCTTCGACAGCGAGAACACCGGGGAGCTGTTTTTT. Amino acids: CASSFDSENTGELFF.

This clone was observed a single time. The CDR3 loop is CSVERKRGTINTDTQYF. CDR3 sequence (DNA): TGCAGCGTTGAAAGGAAGCGGGGGACTATAAACACAGATACGCAGTATTTT. The V and J genes are TRBV29-1 and TRBJ2-3; 8 nucleotides match TRBD2. CDR3 size: 17 residues. Germline V gene data show CDR1 as SQVTM and CDR2 as ANQGSEA. The V gene end was trimmed by 2 bases and the J gene end by 2 bases; junction bases not matched to a gene: 12.

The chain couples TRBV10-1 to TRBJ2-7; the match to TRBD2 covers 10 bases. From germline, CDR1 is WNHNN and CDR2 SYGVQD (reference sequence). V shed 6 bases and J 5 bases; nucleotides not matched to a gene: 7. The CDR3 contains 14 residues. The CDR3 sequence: CASSPSGSGNEQYF. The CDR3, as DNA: TGCGCCAGCAGCCCTAGCGGGAGTGGGAACGAGCAGTACTTC.

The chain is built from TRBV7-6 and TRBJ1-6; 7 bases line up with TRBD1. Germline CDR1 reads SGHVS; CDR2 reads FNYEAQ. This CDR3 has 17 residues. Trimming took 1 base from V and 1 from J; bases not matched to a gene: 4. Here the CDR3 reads CASSLEAGGSYNSPLHF. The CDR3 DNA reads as TGTGCCAGCAGCTTAGAGGCAGGGGGGTCCTATAATTCACCCCTCCACTTT.

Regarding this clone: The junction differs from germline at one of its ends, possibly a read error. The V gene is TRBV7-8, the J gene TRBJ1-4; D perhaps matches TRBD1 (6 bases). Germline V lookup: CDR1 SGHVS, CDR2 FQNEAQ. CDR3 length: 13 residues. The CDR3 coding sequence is TGTGCTAGCAGAAGGGGGGGCAAGGAAAAACTGTTTTTT. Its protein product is CASRRGGKEKLFF.

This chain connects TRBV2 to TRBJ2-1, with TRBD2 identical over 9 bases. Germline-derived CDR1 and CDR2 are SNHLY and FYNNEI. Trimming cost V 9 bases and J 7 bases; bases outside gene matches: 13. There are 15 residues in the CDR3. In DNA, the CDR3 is TGTGCCAGTCTGGCCGGGACTAGCTCCACAAATGAGCAGTTCTTC. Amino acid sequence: CASLAGTSSTNEQFF.

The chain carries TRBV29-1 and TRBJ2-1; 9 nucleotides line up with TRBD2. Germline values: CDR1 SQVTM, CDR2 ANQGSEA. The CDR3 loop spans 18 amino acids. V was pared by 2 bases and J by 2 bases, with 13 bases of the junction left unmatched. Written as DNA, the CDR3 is TGCAGCGTTGAATCGGCCCTGTATGCGGGAGGGCCCTACAATGAGCAGTTCTTC. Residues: CSVESALYAGGPYNEQFF.

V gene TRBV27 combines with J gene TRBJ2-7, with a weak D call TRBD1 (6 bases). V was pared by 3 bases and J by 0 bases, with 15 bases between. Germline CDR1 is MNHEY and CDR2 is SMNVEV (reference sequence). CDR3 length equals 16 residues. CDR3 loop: CASSLHPTGSSYEQYF. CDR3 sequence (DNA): TGTGCCAGCAGTTTGCACCCGACAGGTAGCTCCTACGAGCAGTACTTC.

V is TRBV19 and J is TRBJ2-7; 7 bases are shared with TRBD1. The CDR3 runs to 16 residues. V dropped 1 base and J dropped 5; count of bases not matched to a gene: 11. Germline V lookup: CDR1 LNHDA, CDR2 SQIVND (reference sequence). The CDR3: CASSIVSAGGNHEQYF. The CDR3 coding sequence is TGTGCCAGTAGTATAGTTTCGGCAGGGGGTAACCACGAGCAGTACTTC. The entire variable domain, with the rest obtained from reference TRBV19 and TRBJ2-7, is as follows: DGGITQSPKYLFRKEGQNVTLSCEQNLNHDAMYWYRQDPGQGLRLIYYSQIVNDFQKGDIAEGYSVSREKKESFPLTVTSAQKNPTAFYLCASSIVSAGGNHEQYFGPGTRLTVT.

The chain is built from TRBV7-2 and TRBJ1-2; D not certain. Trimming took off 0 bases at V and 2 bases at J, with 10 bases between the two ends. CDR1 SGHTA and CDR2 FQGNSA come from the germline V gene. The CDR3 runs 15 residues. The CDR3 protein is CASSLAPTGNYGYTF. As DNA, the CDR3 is TGTGCCAGCAGCTTAGCCCCGACGGGAAACTATGGCTACACCTTC.

CDR3 DNA: TGTGCCAGCAGTGCAAGACTAGCGGGCGCTTACGAGCAGTACTTC. Protein sequence: CASSARLAGAYEQYF. V and J are TRBV27 and TRBJ2-7; TRBD2 agrees at 10 bases. The CDR3 covers 15 residues. J was trimmed by 4 bases and V by 5 bases; bases with no gene match: 8. Germline V gene sequence: CDR1 MNHEY, CDR2 SMNVEV (reference sequence).